Each of the 11 T cell receptor beta chains below was sequenced from the same sample in a study of T cell clones after liver transplantation (dated by TCRdb to the late 2010s). Libraries were prepared through the immunoSEQ multiplex PCR assay. Drawn from immuneACCESS, this table holds only the in-frame rearrangements with V and J called that TCRdb kept. Clones are partly lost; checked studies trace under half to an unresolved V gene and leave the rest unexplained. Within this sample are 8,500 to 10,000 clones, with around 72% of them counted one time only. 22% of the sample is in the top ten clones. The specimen was CD8+ T cells from blood, collected at the approximately 16-month timepoint. These receptors all stem from a human patient who received a liver transplant. Post transplant, some T cells may arise from the graft donor.

The rearrangement links TRBV29-1 to TRBJ1-5; D might be TRBD1 (5 bases). Germline CDR1 is SQVTM and CDR2 is ANQGSEA. The CDR3 length is 15 residues. The germline V and J ends were trimmed by 5 bases and 7 bases, with 21 bases remaining between them. The CDR3 loop reads CSVPRDRYGDQPQHF. The CDR3 nucleotides read TGCAGCGTTCCCCGGGACCGTTACGGGGACCAGCCCCAGCATTTT.

The chain employs TRBV28 and TRBJ2-5; D remains unclear. V was cut by 3 bases and J by 1 base, with 9 bases left in between. This CDR3 region has 14 residues. The germline gives CDR1 MDHEN, CDR2 SYDVKM. The CDR3 here is CASSFGTAQETQYF. For the CDR3, the DNA is TGTGCCAGCAGTTTCGGTACAGCCCAAGAGACCCAGTACTTC. Full variable domain (missing parts from reference TRBV28 and TRBJ2-5): DVKVTQSSRYLVKRTGEKVFLECVQDMDHENMFWYRQDPGLGLRLIYFSYDVKMKEKGDIPEGYSVSREKKERFSLILESASTNQTSMYLCASSFGTAQETQYFGPGTRLLVL.

The gene calls are TRBV6-5 and TRBJ2-7; D is possibly TRBD1 (6 bases). The CDR3 consists of 14 residues. Germline V gives CDR1 MNHEY, CDR2 SVGAGI. Trimming removed 8 bases from V and 3 bases from J, with 17 bases in between. This CDR3 reads CASVSGTPFYEQYF. The CDR3 coding sequence is TGTGCCAGCGTATCCGGGACACCCTTCTACGAGCAGTACTTC.

The J gene is TRBJ2-5, the V gene TRBV29-1; D might be TRBD2 (6 bases). The CDR3 runs to 12 residues. Germline loops: CDR1 SQVTM, CDR2 ANQGSEA. Between the trimmed V and J ends, which lost 6 bases and 5 bases, there was a span of 13 bases. The CDR3 here is CSVSGVGETQYF. In DNA, the CDR3 is TGCAGCGTCTCGGGAGTCGGGGAGACCCAGTACTTC.

This clone has a handful of counts. The J gene is TRBJ1-2, the V gene TRBV5-6; D not certain. Trimming took off 4 bases at V and 3 bases at J, with 16 bases between the two ends. The CDR3 totals 15 residues. Germline V lookup: CDR1 SGHDT, CDR2 YYEEEE. The CDR3 is CASSPQEGDYYGYTF. Here the CDR3 DNA reads TGTGCCAGCAGCCCCCAGGAGGGAGATTACTATGGCTACACCTTC.

The genes are TRBV19 and TRBJ2-1; D not certain. The CDR3 runs to 13 residues. Looked up from germline, CDR1 is LNHDA and CDR2 is SQIVND (reference sequence). The V end was cut by 5 bases, the J end by 9 bases, with 14 bases between. CDR3 region: CASSSRSGIEQFF. The CDR3 DNA reads TGTGCCAGTAGTTCCCGGAGTGGGATTGAGCAGTTCTTC.

V is TRBV7-9 and J is TRBJ2-3; the D is unclear. Trimming removed 5 bases at V and 6 bases at J, with 21 bases between. CDR1 is SEHNR and CDR2 is FQNEAQ in the germline V gene (reference sequence). CDR3 length: 16 residues. The CDR3: CASSLEPGLSADTQYF. CDR3 in DNA: TGTGCCAGCAGCCTCGAACCTGGATTGAGTGCGGATACGCAGTATTTT.

The chain couples TRBV30 to TRBJ2-5; no definite D call. Looked up from germline, CDR1 is GTSNPN and CDR2 is SVGIG (reference sequence). CDR3 size: 16 residues. V lost 0 bases to trimming and J lost 5 bases, with 19 bases between them. Here the CDR3 DNA reads TGTGCCTGGAGTGTTGAGCAGGCCATTGATGGGGAGACCCAGTACTTC. It is translated as CAWSVEQAIDGETQYF.

The chain employs TRBV5-6 and TRBJ2-7, with 14 bases lining up with TRBD2. Trimming at V came to 5 bases and at J to 5 bases, leaving 9 bases not matched to a gene. The CDR3 runs 16 residues. Germline V gene data show CDR1 as SGHDT and CDR2 as YYEEEE. The CDR3 nucleotides read TGTGCCAGCAGGGAGGGACTAGCGGGAGCCTTTGACGAGCAGTACGTC. Amino acid sequence: CASREGLAGAFDEQYV.

The chain is built from TRBV27 and TRBJ2-7; D gene uncertain. V dropped 10 bases and J dropped 0 bases, with 10 bases sitting between them. Germline loops: CDR1 MNHEY, CDR2 SMNVEV (reference sequence). The CDR3 is 12 residues long. Here the CDR3 DNA reads TGTGCCACCTTCTCTAGCTCCTACGAGCAGTACTTC. This encodes CATFSSSYEQYF.

The chain employs TRBV19 and TRBJ1-5, with a tentative D call TRBD1 (6 bases). CDR1 LNHDA and CDR2 SQIVND come from the germline V gene (reference sequence). The V and J ends lost 5 bases and 2 bases respectively, with 16 bases between them. This CDR3 is built from 16 residues. The CDR3 reads CASSWGAGIGNQPQHF. CDR3 coding DNA: TGTGCCAGTAGTTGGGGGGCTGGGATAGGCAATCAGCCCCAGCATTTT. Variable domain in full (rest from reference TRBV19 and TRBJ1-5): DGGITQSPKYLFRKEGQNVTLSCEQNLNHDAMYWYRQDPGQGLRLIYYSQIVNDFQKGDIAEGYSVSREKKESFPLTVTSAQKNPTAFYLCASSWGAGIGNQPQHFGDGTRLSIL.